The 15 T cell receptor beta chains given below trace back to one sample, sequenced in a study of shared clonotypes between healthy human individuals. The data were produced by immunoSEQ multiplex PCR, yet TCRdb's version contains in-frame clones alone and is incomplete. The table lists roughly 2.1 million clones, under 95% of them singletons. Naive CD8 cells lacked CD45RO, underwent positive selection for CCR7 and left out terminally differentiated effector memory CD45RA+ cells. The material sequenced was naive CD8+ T cells from PBMCs. Receptors originate from a man between 18 and 35 years old in good health. Some clones in this sample may be carry-over from other donors' samples.

The chain combines TRBV29-1 with TRBJ2-7; 7 nucleotides agree with TRBD1. The germline gives CDR1 SQVTM, CDR2 ANQGSEA. The CDR3 spans 14 residues. J was trimmed by 6 bases and V by 6 bases; bases with no gene match: 14. The DNA of the CDR3 is TGCAGCGTAAGACAGGGTACCATTCTGGGCGAGCAGTACTTC. Protein product: CSVRQGTILGEQYF.

V usage is TRBV5-4 and J usage is TRBJ1-2; no clear D. The V end was cut by 4 bases, the J end by 8 bases, with 12 bases between. Germline lookup yields CDR1 SGHNT and CDR2 YYREEE (reference sequence). There are 12 residues in the CDR3. The CDR3 DNA sequence: TGTGCCAGCAGCCTAGGAGGGTGGGGCTACACCTTC. As protein: CASSLGGWGYTF.

The J gene is TRBJ2-7, the V gene TRBV27; D could derive from TRBD1 or TRBD2 (5 bases each). The CDR3 totals 11 residues. Trimming stripped 8 bases from V and 6 bases from J, with 11 bases between. CDR1 and CDR2 from the germline V gene are MNHEY and SMNVEV (reference sequence). The CDR3 loop reads CASGIGGEQYF. The CDR3 DNA reads as TGTGCCAGCGGAATTGGGGGCGAGCAGTACTTC.

The chain employs TRBV28 and TRBJ2-1; TRBD1 matches 9 bases. CDR3 length: 17 amino acids. The J segment lost 8 bases and the V segment lost 6 bases, leaving 17 bases of the junction unmatched. The germline CDR1 and CDR2 sequences are MDHEN and SYDVKM. The CDR3 sequence is CASRPRTGEILNDEQFF. The CDR3 coding sequence is TGTGCCAGCAGACCTCGGACAGGGGAGATTCTTAACGATGAGCAGTTCTTC.

V usage is TRBV4-1 and J usage is TRBJ2-1, with a possible D match to TRBD1 (6 bases). The CDR3 extends over 17 amino acids. V lost 4 bases, J lost 3 bases, and 19 bases lay in between. The V gene's germline CDR1 is MGHRA and CDR2 YSYEKL. The DNA of the CDR3 is TGCGCCAGCAGCCCCGGCGCCAGGGGAAAAGGCTACAATGAGCAGTTCTTC. Translating it yields CASSPGARGKGYNEQFF.

This clone was seen a few times. The gene calls are TRBV5-4 and TRBJ2-2; D is perhaps TRBD2 (6 bases). From germline, CDR1 is SGHNT and CDR2 YYREEE (reference sequence). V lost 3 bases to trimming and J lost 6 bases, with 9 bases between them. This CDR3 contains 13 residues. DNA of the CDR3: TGTGCCAGCAGCTCCTCTAGCGCCGGGGAGCTGTTTTTT. It translates to CASSSSSAGELFF.

The chain links TRBV7-3 to TRBJ2-2; 13 bases align to TRBD2. This CDR3 contains 20 residues. V shed 1 base, J shed 3 bases, and the junction held 11 bases outside the gene matches. The germline V gene has CDR1 SGHTA and CDR2 FQGTGA. CDR3 bases: TGTGCCAGCAGCTTAATCGGAGGACTAGCGGGAGACTACGACACCGGGGAGCTGTTTTTT. This sequence encodes CASSLIGGLAGDYDTGELFF.

V and J are TRBV4-1 and TRBJ1-1; 12 bases are shared with TRBD1. Germline CDR1 MGHRA, CDR2 YSYEKL. This CDR3 region has 16 residues. V lost 1 base, J lost 3 bases, and 3 bases stayed unmatched. CDR3 sequence (DNA): TGCGCCAGCAGCCAAGTGGGACAGGGGGCGTACACTGAAGCTTTCTTT. Translation: CASSQVGQGAYTEAFF.

The chain employs TRBV6-1 and TRBJ2-7; TRBD2 agrees at 14 bases. V was pared by 10 bases and J by 3 bases, with 8 bases of the junction left unmatched. The germline V gene encodes CDR1 MNHNS and CDR2 SASEGT. The CDR3 is 15 residues long. This CDR3 is CAKGLAGAWVYEQYF. The DNA for the CDR3 is TGTGCCAAGGGACTAGCGGGAGCCTGGGTCTACGAGCAGTACTTC.

V and J are TRBV18 and TRBJ2-1; the match to TRBD2 covers 14 bases. CDR1 is KGHSH, CDR2 LQKENI, per germline. Trimming removed 0 bases from V and 8 bases from J; junction bases left unmatched: 9. The CDR3 length is 18 residues. The CDR3 loop is CASSPPRLGLAGGDEQFF. The CDR3 DNA sequence: TGTGCCAGCTCACCACCGCGACTCGGACTAGCGGGAGGCGATGAGCAGTTCTTC.

This clone was seen only once. V gene TRBV7-9 combines with J gene TRBJ2-6; 10 nucleotides agree with TRBD1. This CDR3 contains 19 residues. Germline CDR1 and CDR2: SEHNR and FQNEAQ (reference sequence). V was clipped by 2 bases and J by 2 bases; unmatched bases: 9. As DNA, the CDR3 is TGTGCCAGCAGCTTATCGGTAGGAGACAGGGGGCCTGGGGCCAACGTCCTGACTTTC. Protein sequence: CASSLSVGDRGPGANVLTF.

The chain is built from TRBV4-1 and TRBJ2-1; maybe TRBD2 (7 bases). The V end lost 4 bases, the J end lost 5 bases, and 21 bases lay between the germline ends. Germline CDR1 MGHRA, CDR2 YSYEKL. CDR3 size: 17 residues. CDR3 sequence: CASSPLLGAGVDNEQFF. Written as DNA, the CDR3 is TGCGCCAGCAGCCCGCTGTTGGGGGCGGGAGTAGACAATGAGCAGTTCTTC.

CDR3 nucleotides: TGTGCCAGTAGTGAGGAGACAGGGGGCTCCTACGAGCAGTACTTC. It encodes CASSEETGGSYEQYF. The chain has TRBV19 and TRBJ2-7; 9 bases match TRBD1. Per germline, CDR1 LNHDA and CDR2 SQIVND (reference sequence). CDR3 length: 15 residues. Losses at the gene ends were 5 bases for V and 0 bases for J; bases not matched to a gene: 5.

The chain combines TRBV19 with TRBJ1-3; the match to TRBD1 covers 7 bases. The CDR3 totals 16 residues. V was clipped by 6 bases and J by 4 bases; unmatched bases: 12. Germline CDR1 LNHDA, CDR2 SQIVND (reference sequence). CDR3 nucleotides: TGTGCCAGTAGGAAAACCTACAGGGGAACCGGAAACACCATATATTTT. The encoded protein is CASRKTYRGTGNTIYF. The full variable domain, with the rest looked up from reference TRBV19 and TRBJ1-3, is DGGITQSPKYLFRKEGQNVTLSCEQNLNHDAMYWYRQDPGQGLRLIYYSQIVNDFQKGDIAEGYSVSREKKESFPLTVTSAQKNPTAFYLCASRKTYRGTGNTIYFGEGSWLTVV.

This chain links TRBV2 with TRBJ2-3; tentative D call: TRBD2 (7 bases). The CDR3 has 18 residues. Germline V lookup: CDR1 SNHLY, CDR2 FYNNEI. Trimming cost V 5 bases and J 1 base, with 22 bases left between them. CDR3 nucleotides: TGTGCCAGCAGTTTGCGGGGGCCCCAGGCTCTCGGCACAGATACGCAGTATTTT. Amino acid sequence: CASSLRGPQALGTDTQYF.